This T cell receptor (beta chain) was captured in a study of blood T cell repertoires in COVID-19. Study background: Some COVID-19 samples were acute and others convalescent; all came from the United States, Italy and Spain.

Generated by immunoSEQ multiplex PCR, the TCRdb table keeps only in-frame clones and is missing some. The sample consists of roughly 120,000 clones, around 76% of them appearing once. Sequenced sample: peripheral blood. The TCR comes from a woman over 75 with acute or convalescent COVID-19.

The CDR3 sequence is CASSALQGGYGYTF. The CDR3, as DNA: TGTGCCAGCAGTGCCCTACAGGGGGGATATGGCTACACCTTC. The chain links TRBV25-1 to TRBJ1-2; 8 bases fit TRBD1. Trimming cost V 4 bases and J 5 bases; bases outside gene matches: 6. The CDR3 is 14 residues long. Germline V gene sequence: CDR1 MGHDK, CDR2 SYGVNS.